The entry that follows covers one T cell receptor (beta chain) sequence. Germline loops: CDR1 DFQATT, CDR2 SNEGSKA (reference sequence). The CDR3 runs 14 residues. V lost 0 bases and J lost 6, with 14 bases in between. This sample is drawn from a study of identical twins. From the 5' RACE reads, TCRdb called clonotypes with MiXCR, one entry per CDR3 protein. Among about 520,000 distinct CDR3 sequences listed, about 20% were seen once. These data were also reused for a study on T cells expressing NK-cell markers.

The clonotype originates from a woman under 30 in good health. This chain links TRBV20-1 with TRBJ1-2; D uncertain. Sequenced sample: CD4+ T cells sorted from blood. DNA for the CDR3: TGCAGTGCTAGAGATCTTAGGAAAGTAAATGGCTACACCTTC. Encoded protein: CSARDLRKVNGYTF.